This T cell receptor (beta chain) was documented in a study of OX40 agonist ivuxolimab in advanced cancers. Looking at the study overall: Patients' therapy was ivuxolimab, an antibody that acts as an agonist of OX40 (CD134). The dose-escalation cohort had hepatocellular carcinoma, melanoma, renal cell or head and neck cancer. Allowance was made for prior anti-PD-1, anti-PD-L1 or anti-CTLA-4 therapy, and about 37% had some.

Germline V gene lookup returns CDR1 SGHTA and CDR2 FQGNSA. With 4 bases clipped from V and 1 base from J, the junction kept 4 bases outside the gene matches. This CDR3 spans 16 amino acids. Sequencing used immunoSEQ multiplex PCR; TCRdb keeps in-frame clones, though not all of them. The repertoire holds about 51,000 clones, with around 81% as singletons. This chain joins TRBV7-2 and TRBJ2-5; 12 bases agree with TRBD2. The clonotype comes from an adult with an advanced solid tumor such as melanoma, head and neck, liver or kidney cancer. The sample here was CD4+ or CD8+ T cells sorted from blood, taken in a trial of the OX40 agonist ivuxolimab. DNA for the CDR3: TGTGCCAGCAGCTCACTAGCGGGGGGCTCCCAAGAGACCCAGTACTTC. Its protein product is CASSSLAGGSQETQYF.